These 21 T cell receptor beta chains came from one sample sequenced in a study of blood T cell repertoires in COVID-19. Sequencing was performed with immunoSEQ multiplex PCR; in TCRdb, only in-frame clones are kept and a portion is missing. This table has around 120,000 clones, less than 80% appearing once. The sequencing input was peripheral blood. These receptor sequences come from a man between 65 and 79 years old with active or convalescent COVID-19.

The chain couples TRBV6-5 to TRBJ1-3; no reliable D call. V gave up 7 bases and J gave up 0 bases, with 10 bases separating them. The CDR3 is 14 residues long. The V gene's germline CDR1 is MNHEY and CDR2 SVGAGI. Here the CDR3 reads CASTSLGSGNTIYF. CDR3 bases: TGTGCCAGCACCTCCCTCGGCTCTGGAAACACCATATATTTT.

This clone was seen just once. The chain has TRBV5-6 and TRBJ1-5, with D possibly being TRBD1 (5 bases). The CDR3 is 15 amino acids. V was pared by 1 base and J by 2 bases, with 10 bases between. CDR1 is SGHDT and CDR2 is YYEEEE in the germline V gene. CDR3 region: CASSLWGRGNQPQHF. CDR3 in DNA: TGTGCCAGCAGCTTGTGGGGCAGGGGCAATCAGCCCCAGCATTTT.

The chain joins TRBV30 to TRBJ2-5; TRBD2 agrees at 7 bases. The CDR3 length is 14 residues. Unmatched junction bases numbered 8, after V lost 3 bases and J lost 4 bases. Germline V gives CDR1 GTSNPN, CDR2 SVGIG (reference sequence). The CDR3 is CAWRFGGSVETQYF. CDR3 bases: TGTGCCTGGAGATTTGGCGGGAGTGTAGAGACCCAGTACTTC.

The gene calls are TRBV5-1 and TRBJ1-1, with 8 positions matching TRBD1. Germline V gene lookup returns CDR1 SGHRS and CDR2 YFSETQ. The CDR3 is made up of 13 amino acids. Losses at the gene ends were 5 bases for V and 3 bases for J; bases not matched to a gene: 3. DNA of the CDR3: TGCGCCAGCAGTCAACAGGGGGACACTGAAGCTTTCTTT. The encoded protein is CASSQQGDTEAFF. Drawing the rest from reference TRBV5-1 and TRBJ1-1, the complete variable domain is KAGVTQTPRYLIKTRGQQVTLSCSPISGHRSVSWYQQTPGQGLQFLFEYFSETQRNKGNFPGRFSGRQFSNSRSEMNVSTLELGDSALYLCASSQQGDTEAFFGQGTRLTVV.

The chain uses TRBV7-2 and TRBJ2-7; D not resolved. The CDR3 is 12 amino acids. Trimming pared 2 bases from V and 5 bases from J, leaving 7 bases between. The germline gives CDR1 SGHTA, CDR2 FQGNSA. The CDR3 nucleotides are TGTGCCAGCAGCTTAAACAGCCACGAGCAGTACTTC. Amino acids: CASSLNSHEQYF. Variable domain in full (rest from reference TRBV7-2 and TRBJ2-7): GAGVSQSPSNKVTEKGKDVELRCDPISGHTALYWYRQSLGQGLEFLIYFQGNSAPDKSGLPSDRFSAERTGGSVSTLTIQRTQQEDSAVYLCASSLNSHEQYFGPGTRLTVT.

The V call is TRBV6-6, the J call TRBJ1-1; possible D gene TRBD1, 6 bases. Germline loops: CDR1 MNHNY, CDR2 SVGAGI (reference sequence). This CDR3 has 15 residues. Deletions cut 6 bases from V and 1 base from J, with 15 bases between. The CDR3: CASSQQGRGNTEAFF. CDR3 DNA sequence: TGTGCCAGCAGCCAACAGGGCCGAGGGAACACTGAAGCTTTCTTT.

This chain links TRBV18 with TRBJ1-6; 7 bases fit TRBD1. This CDR3 spans 16 amino acids. Unmatched junction bases numbered 13, after V lost 6 bases and J lost 8 bases. In germline, CDR1 is KGHSH, CDR2 LQKENI. CDR3 nucleotides: TGTGCCAGCTCCCTCAATACCGGGACAGAGTATTCACCCCTCCACTTT. Its protein is CASSLNTGTEYSPLHF.

This clone was observed at least ten times. The genes are TRBV3-1 (or the pseudogene TRBV3-2) and TRBJ1-6; D gene ambiguous. V shed 8 bases and J shed 5 bases, with 10 bases lying between them. The CDR3 is 13 residues long. Germline loops: CDR1 LGHDT, CDR2 YNNKEL (reference sequence). The CDR3 region has the DNA TGTGCCAGCCGGGGAGTCGATAATTCACCCCTCCACTTT. The encoded protein is CASRGVDNSPLHF.

The chain recombines TRBV21-1 with TRBJ1-6; the D call in the table, TRBD1, was not verified against the DNA. TRBV21-1 is deemed a pseudogene. The CDR3 length is 14 residues. The CDR3 is CASIRQGSSSPLHF. The CDR3 DNA sequence: TGTGCCAGCATCAGGCAGGGGTCCAGTTCACCCCTCCACTTT.

There are a few counts of this clone. The chain couples TRBV7-9 to TRBJ1-6; TRBD1 aligns across 7 bases. V dropped 8 bases and J dropped 4; count of bases not matched to a gene: 2. Germline V gene lookup returns CDR1 SEHNR and CDR2 FQNEAQ (reference sequence). This CDR3 has 13 residues. CDR3 nucleotides: TGTGCCAGCTTGGGACAGTATAATTCACCCCTCCACTTT. Its translation is CASLGQYNSPLHF.

The rearrangement joins TRBV3-1 (or the pseudogene TRBV3-2) to TRBJ1-2; 8 positions agree with TRBD1. With 4 bases clipped from V and 0 bases from J, the junction kept 4 bases outside the gene matches. CDR1 LGHDT and CDR2 YNNKEL come from the germline V gene (reference sequence). CDR3 length: 15 amino acids. CDR3 bases: TGTGCCAGCAGCCGGGACAGGATAACTAACTATGGCTACACCTTC. It is translated as CASSRDRITNYGYTF.

The rearrangement joins TRBV5-1 to TRBJ2-4; 10 bases are a match to TRBD2. The V gene end was trimmed by 0 bases and the J gene end by 0 bases; junction bases not matched to a gene: 9. Germline CDR1 is SGHRS and CDR2 is YFSETQ. This CDR3 is 19 amino acids long. CDR3 DNA: TGCGCCAGCAGCTTGGTACCTAGCGGGAGTACCCTAGCCAAAAACATTCAGTACTTC. Protein: CASSLVPSGSTLAKNIQYF.

The genes are TRBV7-9 and TRBJ1-3; D is unclear. Germline V gene sequence: CDR1 SEHNR, CDR2 FQNEAQ (reference sequence). Trimming stripped 3 bases from V and 0 bases from J, with 15 bases between. The length of the CDR3 is 17 residues. CDR3 nucleotide sequence: TGTGCCAGCAGCTTTGGGCAGACAAGAATCTCTGGAAACACCATATATTTT. This translates into CASSFGQTRISGNTIYF. Complete variable domain (other parts from reference TRBV7-9 and TRBJ1-3): DTGVSQNPRHKITKRGQNVTFRCDPISEHNRLYWYRQTLGQGPEFLTYFQNEAQLEKSRLLSDRFSAERPKGSFSTLEIQRTEQGDSAMYLCASSFGQTRISGNTIYFGEGSWLTVV.

This rearrangement joins TRBV27 to TRBJ1-2, with 7 nucleotides matching TRBD1. Germline values: CDR1 MNHEY, CDR2 SMNVEV (reference sequence). V shed 1 base, J shed 4 bases, and the junction held 6 bases outside the gene matches. This CDR3 has 15 amino acids. The DNA of the CDR3 is TGTGCCAGCAGTTTATTACAGGGGAATTTCTATGGCTACACCTTC. This codes for CASSLLQGNFYGYTF.

This clone was counted once. The chain recombines TRBV7-9 with TRBJ2-1, with 9 positions matching TRBD2. CDR3 size: 16 residues. CDR1 and CDR2 (germline): SEHNR, FQNEAQ (reference sequence). V was pared by 1 base and J by 4 bases, with 5 bases of the junction left unmatched. The CDR3 DNA is TGTGCCAGCAGCTTAGGGGGTAGCGGGAGATACAATGAGCAGTTCTTC. It yields the protein CASSLGGSGRYNEQFF.

CDR3: CASSLVRGAGAEAFF. CDR3 nucleotides: TGTGCCAGCAGCTTAGTTCGGGGGGCCGGCGCTGAAGCTTTCTTT. This chain joins TRBV7-2 and TRBJ1-1; D is perhaps TRBD1 (6 bases). The CDR3 is 15 residues long. V lost 1 base, J lost 6 bases, and 15 bases lay in between. Germline V gene lookup returns CDR1 SGHTA and CDR2 FQGNSA.

The chain has TRBV7-2 and TRBJ2-1; 7 positions match TRBD2. J was trimmed by 4 bases and V by 1 base; bases with no gene match: 7. In germline, CDR1 is SGHTA, CDR2 FQGNSA. The CDR3 loop spans 16 amino acids. CDR3 residues: CASSLVRLAVYNEQFF. CDR3 sequence (DNA): TGTGCCAGCAGCTTAGTCCGGCTAGCGGTTTACAATGAGCAGTTCTTC.

This chain uses TRBV6-5 with TRBJ2-3, with 10 bases fitting TRBD1. The CDR3 is 14 amino acids. V was pared by 7 bases and J by 6 bases, with 7 bases of the junction left unmatched. The germline gives CDR1 MNHEY, CDR2 SVGAGI. The CDR3 sequence is CASTKTGGPDTQYF. Written as DNA, the CDR3 is TGTGCCAGCACCAAGACAGGGGGCCCGGATACGCAGTATTTT.

This clone was seen a few times. The gene calls are TRBV2 and TRBJ2-1; 8 bases map to TRBD2. The CDR3 loop spans 14 amino acids. Unmatched junction bases numbered 5, after V lost 7 bases and J lost 3 bases. Germline V gene data show CDR1 as SNHLY and CDR2 as FYNNEI. The CDR3 is CASNRLASYNEQFF. The CDR3 DNA is TGTGCCAGCAATAGACTAGCGAGCTACAATGAGCAGTTCTTC.

The table lists this clone with a count of one. This chain joins TRBV6-5 and TRBJ2-7, with D perhaps matching TRBD1 (6 bases). Germline V gives CDR1 MNHEY, CDR2 SVGAGI. Trimming took 2 bases from V and 0 from J, leaving 8 bases between them. The CDR3 sequence is 14 residues long. The CDR3 loop reads CASSYGGDSYEQYF. The CDR3, as DNA: TGTGCCAGCAGTTACGGGGGCGACTCCTACGAGCAGTACTTC.

The chain links TRBV18 to TRBJ1-1; 9 nucleotides align to TRBD1. The CDR3 runs 13 residues. CDR1 is KGHSH, CDR2 LQKENI, per germline. V was clipped by 6 bases and J by 6 bases; unmatched bases: 5. CDR3 sequence (DNA): TGTGCCAGCTCCCTTGACAGGGGGGCTGAAGCTTTCTTT. Encoded protein: CASSLDRGAEAFF.